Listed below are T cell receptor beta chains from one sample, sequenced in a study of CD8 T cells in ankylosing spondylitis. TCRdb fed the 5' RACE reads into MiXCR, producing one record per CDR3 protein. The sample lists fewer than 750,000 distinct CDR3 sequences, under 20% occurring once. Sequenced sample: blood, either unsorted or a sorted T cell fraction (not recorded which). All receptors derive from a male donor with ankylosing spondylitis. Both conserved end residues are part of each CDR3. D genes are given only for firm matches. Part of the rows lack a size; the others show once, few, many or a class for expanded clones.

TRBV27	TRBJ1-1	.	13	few	CASSTLGGTEAFF	TGTGCCAGCAGTACGTTGGGGGGGACTGAAGCTTTCTTT
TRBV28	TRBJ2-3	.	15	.	CASSLRSTVGDTQYF	TGTGCCAGCAGTTTAAGGTCAACAGTGGGAGATACGCAGTATTTT
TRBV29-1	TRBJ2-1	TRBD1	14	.	CSVAGQGIGNEQFF	TGCAGCGTGGCCGGACAGGGGATCGGGAATGAGCAGTTCTTC
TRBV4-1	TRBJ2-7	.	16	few	CASSQETAETSYEQYF	TGCGCCAGCAGCCAAGAGACGGCAGAAACCTCCTACGAGCAGTACTTC
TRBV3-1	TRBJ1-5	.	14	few	CASSQEGHSQPQHF	TGTGCCAGCAGCCAAGAAGGACACTCTCAGCCCCAGCATTTT
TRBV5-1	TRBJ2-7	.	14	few	CASSWDTPSYEQYF	TGCGCCAGCAGCTGGGACACCCCCTCCTACGAGCAGTACTTC
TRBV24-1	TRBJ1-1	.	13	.	CATSERVNTEAFF	TGTGCCACCAGTGAAAGAGTGAACACTGAAGCTTTCTTT
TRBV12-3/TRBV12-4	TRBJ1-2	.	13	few	CASSLRQVNGYTF	TGTGCCAGCAGTTTGCGACAGGTGAATGGCTACACCTTC
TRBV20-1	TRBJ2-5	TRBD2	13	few	CSGGGFGGETQYF	TGCAGTGGGGGGGGATTCGGGGGAGAGACCCAGTACTTC
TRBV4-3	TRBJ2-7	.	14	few	CASSQEAGSYEQYF	TGCGCCAGCAGCCAAGAGGCGGGAAGCTACGAGCAGTACTTC
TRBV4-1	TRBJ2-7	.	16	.	CASSQGGGKSSYEQYF	TGCGCCAGCAGCCAGGGCGGCGGGAAAAGCTCCTACGAGCAGTACTTC
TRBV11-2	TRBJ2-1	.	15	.	CASSFSARTNNEQFF	TGTGCCAGCAGCTTCTCGGCCCGAACTAACAATGAGCAGTTCTTC
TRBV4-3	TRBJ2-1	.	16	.	CASSQVSGSLRNEQFF	TGCGCCAGCAGCCAAGTTTCCGGGAGCTTGAGGAATGAGCAGTTCTTC
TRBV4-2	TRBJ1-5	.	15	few	CASSQEARVGQPQHF	TGTGCCAGCAGCCAAGAGGCCCGGGTGGGACAGCCCCAGCATTTT
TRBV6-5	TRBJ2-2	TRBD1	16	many	CASSYGRRQGAGELFF	TGTGCCAGCAGTTACGGACGGAGACAGGGAGCCGGGGAGCTGTTTTTT
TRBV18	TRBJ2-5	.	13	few	CASSPQPQVTQYF	TGTGCCAGCTCACCGCAACCCCAAGTCACCCAGTACTTC
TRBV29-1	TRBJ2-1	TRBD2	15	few	CSVEEGLALYNEQFF	TGCAGCGTTGAAGAGGGACTAGCGCTCTACAATGAGCAGTTCTTC
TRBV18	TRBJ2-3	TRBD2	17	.	CASSPSTLAGFTDTQYF	TGTGCCAGCTCACCAAGTACCCTAGCGGGGTTCACAGATACGCAGTATTTT
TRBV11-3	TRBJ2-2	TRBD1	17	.	CASSLTTGQKAPGELFF	TGTGCCAGCAGCCTAACAACGGGACAGAAAGCTCCCGGGGAGCTGTTTTTT
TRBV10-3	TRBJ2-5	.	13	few	CAISEVNQETQYF	TGTGCCATCAGTGAAGTCAACCAAGAGACCCAGTACTTC
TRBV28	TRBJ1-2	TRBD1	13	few	CASSLDRVKSYTF	TGTGCCAGCAGTTTGGACAGGGTGAAGAGCTACACCTTC
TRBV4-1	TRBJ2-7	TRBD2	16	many	CASSQDSTSGSYEQYF	TGCGCCAGCAGCCAAGATAGTACTAGCGGGAGTTACGAGCAGTACTTC
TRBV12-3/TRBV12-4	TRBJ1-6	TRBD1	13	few	CASSRTDRDGLHF	TGTGCCAGCAGCCGCACCGACAGGGACGGCCTCCACTTT
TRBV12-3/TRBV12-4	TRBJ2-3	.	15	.	CASSLSNRFTDTQYF	TGTGCCAGCAGTTTAAGTAACAGATTCACAGATACGCAGTATTTT
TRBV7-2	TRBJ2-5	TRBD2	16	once	CASSLAASGARETQYF	TGTGCCAGCAGCTTAGCGGCTAGCGGTGCGAGGGAGACCCAGTACTTC
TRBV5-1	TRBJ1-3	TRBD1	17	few	CASSQTGGLSSGNTIYF	TGCGCCAGCAGTCAGACAGGGGGCCTGAGCTCTGGAAACACCATATATTTT
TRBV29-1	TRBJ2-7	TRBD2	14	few	CSVDLLAGHYEQYF	TGCAGCGTTGATTTACTAGCGGGGCACTACGAGCAGTACTTC
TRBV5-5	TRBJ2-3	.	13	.	CASSPLITDTQYF	TGTGCCAGCAGCCCCCTTATCACAGATACGCAGTATTTT
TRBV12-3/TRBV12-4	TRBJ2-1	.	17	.	CASTDIPLKGHYNEQFF	TGTGCCAGCACCGATATTCCCTTAAAGGGCCATTACAATGAGCAGTTCTTC
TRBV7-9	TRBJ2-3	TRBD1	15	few	CASSYRDRDTDTQYF	TGTGCCAGCAGCTACCGGGACAGGGACACAGATACGCAGTATTTT
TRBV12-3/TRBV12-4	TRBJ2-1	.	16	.	CASSLALLASYNEQFF	TGTGCCAGCAGTTTAGCGTTGCTAGCCTCCTACAATGAGCAGTTCTTC
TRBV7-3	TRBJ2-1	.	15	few	CASSRFAGIYNEQFF	TGTGCCAGCAGCCGTTTCGCGGGGATATACAATGAGCAGTTCTTC
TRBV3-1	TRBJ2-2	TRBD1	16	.	CASSQLGQGNTGELFF	TGTGCCAGCAGCCAACTAGGACAGGGAAACACCGGGGAGCTGTTTTTT
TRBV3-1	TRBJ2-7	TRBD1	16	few	CASSPNPTDRAYEQYF	TGTGCCAGCAGCCCCAACCCTACAGACAGGGCCTACGAGCAGTACTTC
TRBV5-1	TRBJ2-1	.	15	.	CASSLDTVSYNEQFF	TGCGCCAGCAGCTTGGACACCGTATCCTACAATGAGCAGTTCTTC
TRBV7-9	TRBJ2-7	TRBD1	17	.	CASSPSPGQGEPYEQYF	TGTGCCAGCAGCCCATCCCCGGGACAGGGGGAACCCTACGAGCAGTACTTC